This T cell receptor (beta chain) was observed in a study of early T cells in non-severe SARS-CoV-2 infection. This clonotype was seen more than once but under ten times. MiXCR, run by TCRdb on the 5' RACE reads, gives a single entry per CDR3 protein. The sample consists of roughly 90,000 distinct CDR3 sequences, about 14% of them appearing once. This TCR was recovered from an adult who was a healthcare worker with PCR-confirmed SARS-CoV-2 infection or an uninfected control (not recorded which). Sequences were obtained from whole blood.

Here the CDR3 DNA reads TGTGCCAGCAGTCCCGCGGGCAAAATATCAACTAATGAAAAACTGTTTTTT. Translation gives CASSPAGKISTNEKLFF. The chain links TRBV28 to TRBJ1-4; D is uncertain. Germline assignment: CDR1 MDHEN and CDR2 SYDVKM. The CDR3 spans 17 residues. Trimming took off 5 bases at V and 0 bases at J, with 16 bases between the two ends.